These 7 T cell receptor beta chains share one sample of origin, sequenced in a study of STAT5B mutations in CD4+ large granular lymphocyte leukemia. Clones were sequenced by immunoSEQ multiplex PCR, and TCRdb holds only the in-frame ones, with some missing. The sample lists approximately 30,000 clones, over 60% occurring once. The sequenced sample consisted of CD4+ T cells from blood buffy coats. The receptor source for this set is a human donor in good health.

This chain connects TRBV5-4 to TRBJ2-3; D perhaps matches TRBD2 (7 bases). Germline CDR1 SGHNT, CDR2 YYREEE (reference sequence). V was cut by 3 bases and J by 8 bases, with 22 bases left in between. The CDR3 has 16 amino acids. The CDR3 nucleotides are TGTGCCAGCAGCTCCCAAGCGGGGAAAGGGGGTGGTACGCAGTATTTT. Translated, it gives CASSSQAGKGGGTQYF. Together with reference TRBV5-4 and TRBJ2-3, the CDR3 gives the full variable domain: ETGVTQSPTHLIKTRGQQVTLRCSSQSGHNTVSWYQQALGQGPQFIFQYYREEENGRGNFPPRFSGLQFPNYSSELNVNALELDDSALYLCASSSQAGKGGGTQYFGPGTRLTVL.

The genes are TRBV2 and TRBJ1-2, with TRBD1 matching 10 bases. This CDR3 is built from 15 residues. The V gene's germline CDR1 is SNHLY and CDR2 FYNNEI. The V and J ends lost 3 bases and 2 bases, in that order; junction bases with no gene match: 3. The CDR3 here is CASSDQGQGNYGYTF. The CDR3 nucleotides read TGTGCCAGCAGTGACCAGGGACAGGGGAACTATGGCTACACCTTC.

The J gene is TRBJ2-1, the V gene TRBV19; possible D gene TRBD2, 5 bases. V lost 2 bases and J lost 8, with 7 bases in between. This CDR3 region has 12 residues. Germline V gives CDR1 LNHDA, CDR2 SQIVND (reference sequence). CDR3 in amino acids: CASSIYGDEQFF. CDR3 bases: TGTGCCAGTAGTATATACGGGGATGAGCAGTTCTTC.

This clone was counted only a few times. The V gene is TRBV15, the J gene TRBJ2-1; TRBD2 aligns across 12 bases. The CDR3 is 18 amino acids. CDR1 and CDR2 (germline): LNHNV, YYDKDF (reference sequence). With V trimmed by 1 base and J by 7 bases, 11 bases remained unmatched. The CDR3 is CATSRVNLRTSGNNEQFF. The DNA of the CDR3 is TGTGCCACCAGCAGAGTGAATTTGAGGACTAGCGGGAATAATGAGCAGTTCTTC.

This clone has just a few counts. The gene calls are TRBV6-6 and TRBJ2-7; 9 bases align to TRBD2. The CDR3 consists of 15 residues. CDR1 is MNHNY and CDR2 is SVGAGI in the germline V gene (reference sequence). The V gene end was trimmed by 5 bases and the J gene end by 2 bases; junction bases not matched to a gene: 7. CDR3 nucleotide sequence: TGTGCCAGCAGTCAAAGCGGGAGGCCGACCTACGAGCAGTACTTC. This codes for CASSQSGRPTYEQYF.

This chain connects TRBV25-1 to TRBJ1-4; possible D gene TRBD1, 6 bases. This CDR3 has 15 residues. V lost 5 bases and J 8 bases, leaving 18 bases between the germline ends. CDR1 MGHDK and CDR2 SYGVNS come from the germline V gene. The CDR3, as DNA: TGTGCCAGCAGTAACCCTGTTGGGGGCTCGGAAAAACTGTTTTTT. Its protein is CASSNPVGGSEKLFF. The complete variable domain, with remaining parts taken from reference TRBV25-1 and TRBJ1-4, reads EADIYQTPRYLVIGTGKKITLECSQTMGHDKMYWYQQDPGMELHLIHYSYGVNSTEKGDLSSESTVSRIRTEHFPLTLESARPSHTSQYLCASSNPVGGSEKLFFGSGTQLSVL.

The chain couples TRBV5-1 to TRBJ2-7; possibly TRBD1 for D (5 bases). This CDR3 has 13 amino acids. Deletions cut 0 bases from V and 1 base from J, with 5 bases between. Germline V gene data show CDR1 as SGHRS and CDR2 as YFSETQ. Written as DNA, the CDR3 is TGCGCCAGCAGCTTGGACAGGTCCTACGAGCAGTACTTC. This gives the protein CASSLDRSYEQYF.